The clone carrying this T cell receptor beta chain turned up a few times. Antigen unknown. The sequencing template was cDNA reverse transcribed from extracted RNA. Profiling relied on immunoSEQ multiplex PCR, and the TCRdb table lists in-frame clones only, not all of them. The data show 200,000 or so clones, about two fifths seen once. This specimen comes from a study of CD8+ T cells in alopecia areata. Overall study: Severity of treated patients was scored by affected scalp percentage. Study-wide findings and caveats: While patients received tofacitinib, many expanded lesional clones remained present in scalp and blood.

Indicated treatment: oral pan-JAK inhibitor, 5-10 mg twice daily. Peripheral blood and lesional scalp punch biopsies were taken from alopecia areata patients. The clonotype was recovered from a human donor with alopecia areata. The input for sequencing was CD4+ T cells sorted from blood, taken around week 31, from a patient treated with tofacitinib.

CDR3 in amino acids: CASSTRTSGSVNEQFF. The CDR3 DNA follows: TGCGCCAGCAGCACCCGGACTAGCGGGAGTGTCAATGAGCAGTTCTTC. The chain has TRBV5-1 and TRBJ2-1; 13 nucleotides align to TRBD2. The CDR3 spans 16 residues. V dropped 4 bases and J dropped 6; count of bases not matched to a gene: 7. Per germline, CDR1 SGHRS and CDR2 YFSETQ.